A selection of T cell receptor beta chains follows, all from one sample in a study of blood T cell repertoires in COVID-19. Clones were sequenced by immunoSEQ multiplex PCR, and TCRdb holds only the in-frame ones, with some missing. In the table there are around 150,000 clones, 85% of which are singletons. The source material was peripheral blood. These receptors originate from a woman aged 55-70 years with COVID-19, enrolled during active disease. The CDR3 runs from the conserved cysteine through the conserved F or W. D genes are given only for firm matches. Expanded clones are given a class, and other clones once, few, many or no size at all.

v_call,clone_size,j_call,d_call,cdr3_aa,cdr3_nt
TRBV27,-,TRBJ1-5,TRBD1,CASRTGTGDLGNQPQHF,TGTGCCAGCAGGACAGGGACAGGGGATTTGGGCAATCAGCCCCAGCATTTT
TRBV5-1,-,TRBJ1-6,TRBD1,CASRRDSSSYNSPLHF,TGCGCCAGCAGAAGGGACAGCAGCTCCTATAATTCACCCCTCCACTTT
TRBV29-1,-,TRBJ1-4,-,CSVEGNSGKLFF,TGCAGCGTTGAGGGAAACTCGGGGAAACTGTTTTTT
TRBV5-1,-,TRBJ1-1,-,CASSLVEGSNTEAFF,TGCGCCAGCAGCTTGGTGGAGGGATCGAACACTGAAGCTTTCTTT
TRBV7-7,few,TRBJ2-2,-,CASSRVPQPNTGELFF,TGTGCTAGCAGCCGCGTACCACAGCCGAACACCGGGGAGCTGTTTTTT
TRBV6-5,-,TRBJ1-5,-,CASSSGGFSNQPQHF,TGTGCCAGCAGTTCGGGGGGGTTTAGCAATCAGCCCCAGCATTTT
TRBV10-3,-,TRBJ2-3,-,CAISEEGGGGTDTQYF,TGTGCCATCAGTGAGGAAGGAGGGGGCGGCACAGATACGCAGTATTTT
TRBV19,-,TRBJ1-5,-,CASSLNQVSNQPQHF,TGTGCCAGTAGTTTAAATCAGGTTAGCAATCAGCCCCAGCATTTT
TRBV10-3,-,TRBJ2-5,TRBD2,CAISGRGGRVETQYF,TGTGCCATCAGTGGGAGAGGCGGGAGGGTAGAGACCCAGTACTTC
TRBV6-5,-,TRBJ2-2,-,CASSRDFDTGELFF,TGTGCCAGCTCCCGGGACTTCGACACCGGGGAGCTGTTTTTT
TRBV5-1,few,TRBJ1-5,TRBD1,CASSLRRQDRVFYSNQPQHF,TGCGCCAGCAGCTTGAGGCGGCAGGACAGGGTATTTTATAGCAATCAGCCCCAGCATTTT
TRBV21-1,-,TRBJ1-2,-,CASSPTQRGYTF,TGTGCCAGCTCTCCGACCCAGCGGGGCTACACCTTC
TRBV18,-,TRBJ1-1,TRBD1,CASSPVGDRLRNTEAFF,TGTGCCAGCTCACCAGTGGGGGACAGGCTTCGAAACACTGAAGCTTTCTTT
TRBV12-5,-,TRBJ2-2,-,CASGRSGTPNTGELFF,TGTGCTAGTGGTAGGTCAGGGACACCCAACACCGGGGAGCTGTTTTTT
TRBV18,-,TRBJ2-5,TRBD1,CASSPGLGTGSATQYF,TGTGCCAGCTCACCGGGTTTGGGGACAGGGTCCGCGACCCAGTACTTC
TRBV30,-,TRBJ2-3,-,CAWSGGPKVPSTDTQYF,TGTGCCTGGAGCGGAGGTCCAAAAGTGCCCAGCACAGATACGCAGTATTTT
TRBV5-4,-,TRBJ1-2,-,CASSPMDSPGYTF,TGTGCCAGCAGTCCCATGGACAGTCCAGGCTACACCTTC
TRBV18,-,TRBJ2-3,TRBD1,CASSPDRDGTDTQYF,TGTGCCAGCTCACCAGACAGGGATGGAACAGATACGCAGTATTTT
TRBV19,few,TRBJ2-3,-,CASSTRASTDTQYF,TGTGCCAGTAGTACCAGGGCTAGCACAGATACGCAGTATTTT
TRBV29-1,-,TRBJ2-2,-,CSVRQSGELFF,TGCAGCGTTCGACAGTCCGGGGAGCTGTTTTTT
TRBV21-1,-,TRBJ1-5,-,CASSNKGPRTGGMGNQPQHF,TGTGCCAGCAGCAACAAAGGACCTAGGACAGGGGGAATGGGCAATCAGCCCCAGCATTTT
TRBV7-2,-,TRBJ1-1,-,CASSLGGAGATTEAFF,TGTGCCAGCAGCTTAGGAGGCGCAGGGGCCACCACTGAAGCTTTCTTT
TRBV5-1,-,TRBJ1-1,TRBD1,CASSLQGGMNTEAFF,TGCGCCAGCAGCTTACAGGGGGGAATGAACACTGAAGCTTTCTTT
TRBV19,-,TRBJ1-6,-,CASRSLITGHNSPLHF,TGTGCCAGTAGATCCCTGATTACAGGCCATAATTCACCCCTCCACTTT
TRBV14,-,TRBJ2-3,-,CASAGIDTQYF,TGTGCCAGCGCAGGGATAGATACGCAGTATTTT
TRBV6-6,-,TRBJ1-1,-,CASSLGQIGTEAFF,TGTGCCAGCAGCCTAGGTCAGATCGGGACTGAAGCTTTCTTT
TRBV6-5,few,TRBJ1-1,-,CASSWTEGTEAFF,TGTGCCAGCAGTTGGACAGAGGGCACTGAAGCTTTCTTT
TRBV2,-,TRBJ1-1,-,CASSETLAGRSEAFF,TGTGCCAGCAGTGAAACCCTGGCAGGGCGGTCGGAAGCTTTCTTT
TRBV7-3,once,TRBJ1-4,-,CASSLTLAINEKLFF,TGTGCCAGCAGCTTAACATTGGCCATCAATGAAAAACTGTTTTTT
TRBV10-3,few,TRBJ1-4,TRBD1,CAIGTEKNEKLFF,TGTGCCATCGGGACAGAAAAAAATGAAAAACTGTTTTTT
TRBV18,-,TRBJ1-4,-,CASSGTGATNEKLFF,TGTGCCAGCTCAGGCACCGGGGCAACTAATGAAAAACTGTTTTTT
TRBV7-2,-,TRBJ1-2,-,CASSLNREPYGYTF,TGTGCCAGCAGCTTGAACAGGGAGCCCTATGGCTACACCTTC
TRBV7-3,once,TRBJ1-3,-,CASSSGVSGNTIYF,TGTGCCAGCAGTTCAGGGGTCTCTGGAAACACCATATATTTT
TRBV5-5,-,TRBJ2-5,-,CASSPTGTQETQYF,TGTGCCAGCAGCCCCACAGGGACCCAAGAGACCCAGTACTTC
TRBV4-2,-,TRBJ2-3,-,CASSPGAGDTDTQYF,TGTGCCAGCAGCCCGGGGGCGGGGGACACAGATACGCAGTATTTT
TRBV27,-,TRBJ2-1,-,CASSPGGEQFF,TGTGCCAGTAGCCCGGGTGGGGAGCAGTTCTTC
TRBV11-2,-,TRBJ1-1,-,CASSLVRGGTEAFF,TGTGCCAGCAGCTTAGTCAGGGGTGGGACTGAAGCTTTCTTT
TRBV14,-,TRBJ2-1,TRBD1,CASSLNPGQGFMNEQFF,TGTGCCAGCAGCCTGAATCCGGGACAGGGGTTCATGAATGAGCAGTTCTTC
TRBV11-2,-,TRBJ2-5,-,CASSLLGVWETQYF,TGTGCCAGCAGCTTACTCGGGGTGTGGGAGACCCAGTACTTC
TRBV27,-,TRBJ2-7,TRBD2,CASRGLSGKEYEQYF,TGTGCCAGCAGAGGTTTGAGCGGGAAGGAATACGAGCAGTACTTC
TRBV9,-,TRBJ2-3,-,CASSVAVVDTQYF,TGTGCCAGCAGCGTAGCGGTGGTGGATACGCAGTATTTT
TRBV19,-,TRBJ2-1,TRBD2,CASSKGLAGDNEQFF,TGTGCCAGTAGTAAAGGACTAGCGGGGGACAATGAGCAGTTCTTC
TRBV19,-,TRBJ2-1,TRBD2,CASSISLGTSGRRGNEQFF,TGTGCCAGTAGTATCTCCCTCGGGACTAGCGGGAGGAGGGGAAATGAGCAGTTCTTC
TRBV30,-,TRBJ2-5,-,CAWRVFGRTQYF,TGTGCCTGGAGGGTTTTTGGGAGGACCCAGTACTTC
TRBV4-1,-,TRBJ2-7,TRBD1,CASSQDRGTVYEQYF,TGCGCCAGCAGCCAAGATCGTGGGACAGTCTACGAGCAGTACTTC
TRBV19,-,TRBJ1-1,-,CASSIVGGEEAFF,TGTGCCAGTAGTATAGTAGGGGGGGAAGAAGCTTTCTTT
TRBV12-5,-,TRBJ2-5,-,CASGLGLPQETQYF,TGTGCTAGTGGTCTTGGGCTCCCACAAGAGACCCAGTACTTC
TRBV9,-,TRBJ2-3,-,CASSVAGGDGTDTQYF,TGTGCCAGCAGCGTAGCCGGCGGGGACGGCACAGATACGCAGTATTTT
TRBV3-1/TRBV3-2,-,TRBJ1-2,TRBD1,CASSPAAKGAFGYTF,TGTGCCAGCAGCCCTGCCGCAAAGGGGGCGTTTGGCTACACCTTC
TRBV11-3,-,TRBJ2-3,TRBD1,CASSLTGTGGRADTQYF,TGTGCCAGCAGCTTAACCGGGACAGGGGGAAGAGCAGATACGCAGTATTTT
TRBV6-5,-,TRBJ2-7,-,CASRFSRGIDEQYF,TGTGCCAGCAGATTCTCCAGGGGTATTGACGAGCAGTACTTC
TRBV5-1,-,TRBJ1-2,TRBD1,CASSPSGTGYGYTF,TGCGCCAGCAGCCCCTCAGGGACAGGCTATGGCTACACCTTC
TRBV28,-,TRBJ2-1,TRBD2,CASSSPRGSGTYEQFF,TGTGCCAGCAGTTCCCCCCGGGGGAGCGGGACTTATGAGCAGTTCTTC